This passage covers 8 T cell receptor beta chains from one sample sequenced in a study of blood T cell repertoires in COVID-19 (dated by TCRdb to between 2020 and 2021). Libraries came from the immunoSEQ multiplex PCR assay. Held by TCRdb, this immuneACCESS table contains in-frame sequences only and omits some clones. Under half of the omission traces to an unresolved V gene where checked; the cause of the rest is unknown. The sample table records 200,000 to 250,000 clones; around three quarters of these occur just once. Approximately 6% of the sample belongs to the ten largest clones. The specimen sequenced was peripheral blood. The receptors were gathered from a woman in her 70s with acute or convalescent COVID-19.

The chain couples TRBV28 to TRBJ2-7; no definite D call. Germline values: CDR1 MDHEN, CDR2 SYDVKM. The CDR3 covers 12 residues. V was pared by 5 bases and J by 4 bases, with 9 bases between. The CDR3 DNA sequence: TGTGCCAGCAGTCGTAGAGGTTACGAGCAGTACTTC. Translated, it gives CASSRRGYEQYF.

This CDR3 reads CASSPLAVIAEAFF. The CDR3 nucleotides are TGTGCCAGCTCACCCCTGGCGGTCATCGCTGAAGCTTTCTTT. V and J are TRBV18 and TRBJ1-1; D gene uncertain. CDR1 and CDR2 (germline): KGHSH, LQKENI. Trimming took 3 bases from V and 6 from J, leaving 14 bases between them. The CDR3 consists of 14 residues.

The chain's CDR3 is CSTKGASGVYNEQFF. The CDR3 coding sequence is TGCAGCACCAAAGGGGCTAGCGGGGTCTACAATGAGCAGTTCTTC. The genes are TRBV29-1 and TRBJ2-1, with 9 bases fitting TRBD2. Germline CDR1 reads SQVTM; CDR2 reads ANQGSEA. The CDR3 consists of 15 residues. The junction had 11 bases not matched to a gene; V was cut back by 8 bases and J by 3 bases.

The CDR3 region is CASSQVGAGGGYNEQFF. The CDR3, as DNA: TGCGCCAGCAGCCAAGTGGGAGCGGGAGGTGGGTACAATGAGCAGTTCTTC. The rearrangement links TRBV4-1 to TRBJ2-1; 9 bases match TRBD2. With 1 base clipped from V and 4 bases from J, the junction kept 8 bases outside the gene matches. The CDR3 is made up of 17 amino acids. From germline, CDR1 is MGHRA and CDR2 YSYEKL.

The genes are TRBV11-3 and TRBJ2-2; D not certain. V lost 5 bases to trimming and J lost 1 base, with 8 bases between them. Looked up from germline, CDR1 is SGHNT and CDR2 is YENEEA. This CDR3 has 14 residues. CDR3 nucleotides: TGTGCCAGCAGCCCCACAAGGAACACCGGGGAGCTGTTTTTT. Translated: CASSPTRNTGELFF.

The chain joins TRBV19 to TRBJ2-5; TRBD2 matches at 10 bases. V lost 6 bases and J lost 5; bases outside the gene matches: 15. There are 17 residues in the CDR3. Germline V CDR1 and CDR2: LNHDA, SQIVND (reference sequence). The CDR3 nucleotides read TGTGCCAGTAGCCTCTGGGCTAGCGGGAGAGAAGGGGAGACCCAGTACTTC. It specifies CASSLWASGREGETQYF.

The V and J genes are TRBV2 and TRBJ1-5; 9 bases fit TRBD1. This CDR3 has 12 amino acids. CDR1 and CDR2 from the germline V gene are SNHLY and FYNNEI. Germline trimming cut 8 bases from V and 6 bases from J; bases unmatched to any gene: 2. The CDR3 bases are TGTGCCAGCGGACAGGGGAGTCAGCCCCAGCATTTT. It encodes CASGQGSQPQHF. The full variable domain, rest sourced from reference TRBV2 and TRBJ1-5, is EPEVTQTPSHQVTQMGQEVILRCVPISNHLYFYWYRQILGQKVEFLVSFYNNEISEKSEIFDDQFSVERPDGSNFTLKIRSTKLEDSAMYFCASGQGSQPQHFGDGTRLSIL.

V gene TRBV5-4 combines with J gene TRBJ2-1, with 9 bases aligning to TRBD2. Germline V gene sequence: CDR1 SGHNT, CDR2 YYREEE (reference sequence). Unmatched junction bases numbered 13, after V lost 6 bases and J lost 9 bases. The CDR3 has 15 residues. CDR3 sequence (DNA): TGTGCCAGCAATCCTAGCGGGATACGGGGTAGTGAGCAGTTCTTC. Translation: CASNPSGIRGSEQFF.